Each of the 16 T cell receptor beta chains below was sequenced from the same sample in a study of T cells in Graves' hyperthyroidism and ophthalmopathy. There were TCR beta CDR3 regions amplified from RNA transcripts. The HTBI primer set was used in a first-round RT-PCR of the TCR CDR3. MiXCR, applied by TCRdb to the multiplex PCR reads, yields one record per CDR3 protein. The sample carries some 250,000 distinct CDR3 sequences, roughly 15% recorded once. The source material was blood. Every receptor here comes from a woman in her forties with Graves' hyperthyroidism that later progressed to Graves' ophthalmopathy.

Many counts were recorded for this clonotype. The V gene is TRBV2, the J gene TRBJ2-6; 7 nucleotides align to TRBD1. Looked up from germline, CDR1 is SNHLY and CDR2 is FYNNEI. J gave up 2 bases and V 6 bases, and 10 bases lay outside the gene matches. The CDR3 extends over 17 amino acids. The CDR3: CASRRRQGEAGANVLTF. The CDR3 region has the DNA TGTGCCAGCAGAAGACGACAGGGTGAAGCTGGGGCCAACGTCCTGACTTTC. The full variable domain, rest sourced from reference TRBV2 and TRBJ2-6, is EPEVTQTPSHQVTQMGQEVILRCVPISNHLYFYWYRQILGQKVEFLVSFYNNEISEKSEIFDDQFSVERPDGSNFTLKIRSTKLEDSAMYFCASRRRQGEAGANVLTFGAGSRLTVL.

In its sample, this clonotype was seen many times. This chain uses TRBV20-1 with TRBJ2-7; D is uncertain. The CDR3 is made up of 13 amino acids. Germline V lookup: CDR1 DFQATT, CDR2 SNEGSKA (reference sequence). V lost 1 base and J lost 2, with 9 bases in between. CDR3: CSARGGGTYEQYF. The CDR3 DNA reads TGCAGTGCTAGAGGCGGCGGTACCTACGAGCAGTACTTC.

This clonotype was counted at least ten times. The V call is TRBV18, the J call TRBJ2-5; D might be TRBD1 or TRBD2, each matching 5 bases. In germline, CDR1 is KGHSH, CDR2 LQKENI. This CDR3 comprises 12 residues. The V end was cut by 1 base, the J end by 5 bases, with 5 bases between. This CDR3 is CASSPRGETQYF. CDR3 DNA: TGTGCCAGCTCACCACGGGGGGAGACCCAGTACTTC.

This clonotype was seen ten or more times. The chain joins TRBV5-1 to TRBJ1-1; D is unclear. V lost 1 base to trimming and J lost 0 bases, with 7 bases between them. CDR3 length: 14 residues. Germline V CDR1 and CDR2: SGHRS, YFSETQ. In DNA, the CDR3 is TGCGCCAGCAGCTTGTTGCAGATGAACACTGAAGCTTTCTTT. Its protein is CASSLLQMNTEAFF.

The CDR3 region has the DNA TGCGCCAGCAGATCGGGACTAGCGGGAGAGGGGTTCTTC. Its translation: CASRSGLAGEGFF. The rearrangement links TRBV5-1 to TRBJ2-1, with 14 bases matching TRBD2. Germline CDR1 reads SGHRS; CDR2 reads YFSETQ. The CDR3 is made up of 13 amino acids. Trimming removed 5 bases from V and 15 bases from J; junction bases left unmatched: 7.

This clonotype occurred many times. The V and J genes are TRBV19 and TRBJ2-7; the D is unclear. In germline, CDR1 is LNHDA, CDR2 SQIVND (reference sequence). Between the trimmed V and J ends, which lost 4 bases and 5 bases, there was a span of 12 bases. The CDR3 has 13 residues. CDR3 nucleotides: TGTGCCAGTAGTAGATTTGATCACCACGAGCAGTACTTC. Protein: CASSRFDHHEQYF.

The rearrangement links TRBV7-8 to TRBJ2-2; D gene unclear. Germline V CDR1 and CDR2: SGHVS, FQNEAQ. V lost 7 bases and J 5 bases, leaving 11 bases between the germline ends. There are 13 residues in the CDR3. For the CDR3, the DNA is TGTGCCAGCACCCAACGGAGTACCGGGGAGCTGTTTTTT. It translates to CASTQRSTGELFF. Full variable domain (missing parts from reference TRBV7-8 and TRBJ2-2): GAGVSQSPRYKVAKRGQDVALRCDPISGHVSLFWYQQALGQGPEFLTYFQNEAQLDKSGLPSDRFFAERPEGSVSTLKIQRTQQEDSAVYLCASTQRSTGELFFGEGSRLTVL.

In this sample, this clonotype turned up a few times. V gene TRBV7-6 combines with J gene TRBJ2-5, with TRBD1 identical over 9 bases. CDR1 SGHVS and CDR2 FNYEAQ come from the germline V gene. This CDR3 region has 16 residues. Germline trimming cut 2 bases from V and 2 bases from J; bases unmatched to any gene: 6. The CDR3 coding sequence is TGTGCCAGCAGCTTAATGGGACAGGGCCTTCAAGAGACCCAGTACTTC. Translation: CASSLMGQGLQETQYF.

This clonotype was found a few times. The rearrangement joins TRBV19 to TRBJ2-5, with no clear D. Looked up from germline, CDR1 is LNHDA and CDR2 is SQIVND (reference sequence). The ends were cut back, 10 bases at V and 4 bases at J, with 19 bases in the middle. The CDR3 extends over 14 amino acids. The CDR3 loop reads CATPDLEWGETQYF. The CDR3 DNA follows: TGTGCCACCCCAGACCTTGAATGGGGAGAGACCCAGTACTTC.

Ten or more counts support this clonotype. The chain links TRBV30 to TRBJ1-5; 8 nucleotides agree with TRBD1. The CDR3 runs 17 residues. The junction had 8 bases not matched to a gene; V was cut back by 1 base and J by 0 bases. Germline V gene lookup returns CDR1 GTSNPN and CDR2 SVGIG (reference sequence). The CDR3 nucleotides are TGTGCCTGGAGTGGGGACAGGTCGTTTCATAGCAATCAGCCCCAGCATTTT. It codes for CAWSGDRSFHSNQPQHF.

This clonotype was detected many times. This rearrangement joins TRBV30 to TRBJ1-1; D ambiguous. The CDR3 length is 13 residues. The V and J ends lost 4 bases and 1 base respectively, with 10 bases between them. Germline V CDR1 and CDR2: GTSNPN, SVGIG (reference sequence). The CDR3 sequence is CAWMSGPNTEAFF. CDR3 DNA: TGTGCCTGGATGTCAGGACCGAACACTGAAGCTTTCTTT.

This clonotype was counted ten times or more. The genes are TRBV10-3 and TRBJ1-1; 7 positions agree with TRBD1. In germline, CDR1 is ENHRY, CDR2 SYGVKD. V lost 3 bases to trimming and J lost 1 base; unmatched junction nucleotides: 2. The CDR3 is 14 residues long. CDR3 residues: CAISEQGKNTEAFF. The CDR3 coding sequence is TGTGCCATCAGTGAACAGGGGAAGAACACTGAAGCTTTCTTT.

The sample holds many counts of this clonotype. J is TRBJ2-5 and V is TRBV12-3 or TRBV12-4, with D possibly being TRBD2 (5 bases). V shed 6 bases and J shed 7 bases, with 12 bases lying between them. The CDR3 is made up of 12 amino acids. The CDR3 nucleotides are TGTGCCAGCAGCGCCGACCGGGGGACCCAGTACTTC. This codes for CASSADRGTQYF.

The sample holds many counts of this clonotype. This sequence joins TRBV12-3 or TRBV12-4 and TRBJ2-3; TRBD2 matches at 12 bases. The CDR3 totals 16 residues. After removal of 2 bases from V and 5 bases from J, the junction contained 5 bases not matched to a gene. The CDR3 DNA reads TGTGCCAGCAGTTTATCTCGACTAGCGGGAGAAGATACGCAGTATTTT. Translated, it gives CASSLSRLAGEDTQYF.

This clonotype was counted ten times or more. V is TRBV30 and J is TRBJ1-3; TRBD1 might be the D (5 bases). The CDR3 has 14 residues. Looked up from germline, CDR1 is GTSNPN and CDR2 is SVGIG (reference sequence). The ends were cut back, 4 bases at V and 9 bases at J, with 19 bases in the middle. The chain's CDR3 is CAWTNAGPVGTIYF. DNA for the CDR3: TGTGCCTGGACGAATGCGGGACCTGTGGGCACCATATATTTT.

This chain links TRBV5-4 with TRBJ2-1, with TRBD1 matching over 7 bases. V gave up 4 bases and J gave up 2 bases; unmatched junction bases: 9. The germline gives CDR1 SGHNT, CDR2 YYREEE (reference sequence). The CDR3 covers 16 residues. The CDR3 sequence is CASSRTGVGPYNEQFF. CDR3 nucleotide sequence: TGTGCCAGCAGCAGAACAGGGGTCGGTCCCTACAATGAGCAGTTCTTC. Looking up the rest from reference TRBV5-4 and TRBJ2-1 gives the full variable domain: ETGVTQSPTHLIKTRGQQVTLRCSSQSGHNTVSWYQQALGQGPQFIFQYYREEENGRGNFPPRFSGLQFPNYSSELNVNALELDDSALYLCASSRTGVGPYNEQFFGPGTRLTVL.